The source of this T cell receptor beta chain is a study of CD8+ T cells in alopecia areata. Study-wide background: Percent of scalp involved defined treated patients' severity scores. Study-wide results and caveats: Greater clonality was observed in lesional scalp samples, especially alopecia totalis/universalis, versus normal scalp.

Treatment denoted: oral pan-JAK inhibitor, 5-10 mg twice daily. Germline V gene sequence: CDR1 SGHVS, CDR2 FQNEAQ. Trimming cost V 0 bases and J 4 bases; bases outside gene matches: 16. The CDR3 consists of 19 residues. Details on this clone: Antigen: not known.

Isolated RNA was reverse transcribed into cDNA used as the sequencing template. The method was immunoSEQ multiplex PCR; TCRdb's version includes in-frame clones alone and lacks a portion of them. The data contain around 100,000 clones, 56% of them singletons. J is TRBJ2-5 and V is TRBV7-8; 8 bases fit TRBD1. The input for sequencing was CD4+ T cells sorted from blood, taken at week 24, from a patient treated with tofacitinib. The clonotype comes from a human donor with alopecia areata. CDR3 DNA: TGTGCCAGCAGCTTAGCAGCCCGGAGGCAGGGGGCATTGTCAGAGACCCAGTACTTC. Translated, it gives CASSLAARRQGALSETQYF.